This TCR beta chain originates from a study of T cell clones after liver transplantation (dated by TCRdb to about 2019). About the study as a whole: ITN030ST, the source of the samples, was a randomized trial that attempted immunosuppression withdrawal within 2 years of liver transplantation. Donor-reactive T cell clones were identified by TCRbeta sequencing following a pre-transplant mixed lymphocyte reaction and were subsequently tracked in post-transplant blood. As an antigen-independent comparator for donor-reactive sequences, third party-reactive TCRbeta sequences were also identified from pre-transplant MLRs. Three of the eight recipients were HCV-positive; the others were transplanted for non-autoimmune, non-viral indications. Subjects received no induction therapy and standard immunosuppression until randomization at 12-24 months post-transplant. Tolerance was defined as complete immunosuppression withdrawal for at least one year with no rise in liver enzymes beyond twice the upper limit of normal. Blood samples were taken pre-transplant, pre-randomization before withdrawal, and post-randomization after full withdrawal or failed withdrawal. Of the 8 liver transplant recipients making up the studied cohort, 3 were classified as tolerant and 5 as non-tolerant. Study-wide findings and limitations: In most of the 8 subjects, regardless of tolerance or HCV status, circulating donor-reactive CD4 TCRbeta sequences dropped significantly post-transplant. After accounting for repertoire turnover, donor-reactive detection was significantly reduced in 7 of 8 subjects for CD4 and 8 of 8 for CD8. The conclusions were preliminary, being limited by small, heterogeneous patient numbers and by non-standardized post-transplant time points. The decline in donor-reactive sequences exceeded the decline in third party-reactive sequences, suggesting partial antigen-specific deletion that was unrelated to withdrawal success. Because no allograft tissue specimens were available, donor-reactive T cells may have migrated into the graft instead of being deleted. In two subjects, low numbers of available donor cells limited the measurable donor-reactive repertoire.

This clone was counted a few times. Its antigen specificity is not known. No clone much larger than this one lies a single base away; base qualities are absent. Thawed unstimulated PBMCs were stained for CD3, CD4 and CD8 and FACS-sorted into CD3+CD4+ and CD3+CD8+ populations. Randomization to immunosuppression withdrawal applied to every one of the 8 studied subjects. The Qiagen DNeasy Blood and Tissue Kit was used for genomic DNA isolation. Using immunoSEQ, frozen genomic DNA was subjected to high-throughput TCRbeta CDR3 sequencing, a process that included PCR amplification, mapping, bias correction and internal controls. Processing in the source paper ran as follows. Productive rearrangements were retained, and unique TCRbeta sequences were defined by the CDR3 nucleotide sequence together with the V and J gene. Donor-reactive sequences required at least 5-fold expansion in CFSE-low cells versus unstimulated pre-transplant cells and at least 0.01% frequency. Minimum frequency thresholds were set for each subject on the basis of the unstimulated sample with the lowest template count, so that a detection power of at least 90% was ensured. Jensen-Shannon divergence between the top 1000 TCRbeta sequences after and before transplant was used to measure repertoire turnover. Changes in detection of donor-reactive sequences were tested with two-sided Fisher's exact tests. TCRdb holds this immuneACCESS table with in-frame rearrangements only. Some clones are missing; in checked studies, unresolved V genes explain under half, and the rest has no known cause. V and J calls plus clone size are reproduced from that table; the DNA served to infer D and trimming. This sample is represented by roughly 100,000 clones; about 86% of them were singletons. The leading ten clones occupy around 3% of the sample.

As encoded in the germline V gene (reference sequence), CDR1 is GTSNPN while CDR2 is SVGIG. CDR3 length: 13 amino acids, cysteine to phenylalanine. CDR3 DNA only is kept here, 39 bases in frame from base 1. The V and J ends are trimmed by 3 bases and 2 bases, leaving 8 bases between them. The source is a human patient who received a liver transplant. In transplant recipients, some T cells may be of donor rather than host origin. The sequencing here drew on CD4+ T cells from blood, taken around 50 months after liver transplant. This receptor chain uses TRBV30 and TRBJ1-3, with TRBD1 perhaps the D gene, on 6 matching bases. The DNA reads as follows: TGTGCCTGGAGCAGGGACACTGGAAACACCATATATTTT. It translates to CAWSRDTGNTIYF.